These 10 T cell receptor beta chains originate from one sample sequenced in a study of blood T cell repertoires in COVID-19. TCRdb's copy holds only in-frame clones and misses some; the assay was immunoSEQ multiplex PCR. The repertoire holds approximately 110,000 clones, around 83% seen once, with about 1.3% in the top ten. Sequenced: peripheral blood. These receptors were obtained from a man aged 35 to 55 with acute or convalescent COVID-19.

V and J are TRBV19 and TRBJ2-3; perhaps TRBD2 as D (6 bases). Germline V gene data show CDR1 as LNHDA and CDR2 as SQIVND (reference sequence). V was cut by 8 bases and J by 3 bases, with 15 bases left in between. The CDR3 consists of 14 residues. The CDR3 DNA reads as TGTGCCAGTCATATCCCCGGGAGAACAGATACGCAGTATTTT. Its protein is CASHIPGRTDTQYF.

This sequence joins TRBV29-1 and TRBJ2-1; D gene uncertain. V was trimmed by 8 bases and J by 4 bases, leaving 9 bases between them. CDR1 and CDR2 from the germline V gene are SQVTM and ANQGSEA. The CDR3 contains 11 residues. CDR3 residues: CSTTRYNEQFF. CDR3 nucleotides: TGCAGCACCACCCGGTACAATGAGCAGTTCTTC.

The chain uses TRBV2 and TRBJ2-2; 11 nucleotides line up with TRBD2. The ends lost 6 bases at V and 1 base at J; junction bases unmatched: 7. The CDR3 length is 17 residues. Germline assignment: CDR1 SNHLY and CDR2 FYNNEI. The CDR3 DNA reads TGTGCCAGCAGGAAAGGGCTAGCGGGGGGGAACACCGGGGAGCTGTTTTTT. Its protein product is CASRKGLAGGNTGELFF. The full variable domain, rest sourced from reference TRBV2 and TRBJ2-2, is EPEVTQTPSHQVTQMGQEVILRCVPISNHLYFYWYRQILGQKVEFLVSFYNNEISEKSEIFDDQFSVERPDGSNFTLKIRSTKLEDSAMYFCASRKGLAGGNTGELFFGEGSRLTVL.

This sequence joins TRBV5-1 and TRBJ2-7; TRBD1 aligns across 8 bases. The trim removed 3 bases at V and 3 bases at J, leaving 5 bases unmatched. Germline V gene data show CDR1 as SGHRS and CDR2 as YFSETQ. This CDR3 is 14 amino acids long. The CDR3 bases are TGCGCCAGCAGCTCCACAGGGGGAAGCTACGAGCAGTACTTC. Its protein is CASSSTGGSYEQYF.

J is TRBJ2-2 and V is TRBV11-3; TRBD2 matches at 10 bases. Trimming removed 0 bases from V and 0 bases from J; junction bases left unmatched: 10. This CDR3 is built from 20 residues. Germline CDR1 and CDR2: SGHNT and YENEEA. The CDR3 DNA reads TGTGCCAGCAGCTTAGAAGAAGTCTCTAGCGGGAGAGCGAACACCGGGGAGCTGTTTTTT. Protein sequence: CASSLEEVSSGRANTGELFF.

This chain links TRBV21-1 with TRBJ2-3; the listed D gene, TRBD2, was not tested against the DNA. TRBV21-1 is reported as a pseudogene. This CDR3 region has 15 residues. CDR3: CASSFRLAGTDTQYF. The CDR3 DNA sequence: TGTGCCAGCAGCTTCCGACTAGCGGGCACAGATACGCAGTATTTT.

The chain carries TRBV7-2 and TRBJ2-1; TRBD2 is a possible D gene (5 bases). Deletions cut 5 bases from V and 7 bases from J, with 12 bases between. This CDR3 is 13 amino acids long. Looked up from germline, CDR1 is SGHTA and CDR2 is FQGNSA. The CDR3: CASSREFKNEQFF. The CDR3 region has the DNA TGTGCCAGCAGCCGGGAATTCAAGAATGAGCAGTTCTTC. The full variable domain, in which reference TRBV7-2 and TRBJ2-1 provide the parts outside the CDR3, is GAGVSQSPSNKVTEKGKDVELRCDPISGHTALYWYRQSLGQGLEFLIYFQGNSAPDKSGLPSDRFSAERTGGSVSTLTIQRTQQEDSAVYLCASSREFKNEQFFGPGTRLTVL.

CDR3 in amino acids: CASSPRRGLSYEQYF. CDR3 nucleotides: TGTGCCAGCAGCCCACGAAGAGGGCTCTCCTACGAGCAGTACTTC. This chain links TRBV7-2 with TRBJ2-7; D may be TRBD2 (5 bases). Trimming pared 5 bases from V and 0 bases from J, leaving 14 bases between. Germline V gives CDR1 SGHTA, CDR2 FQGNSA. This CDR3 spans 15 amino acids.

The CDR3 nucleotides read TGTGCCAGCAGCTTGTTAGATCAGCCCCAGCATTTT. This translates into CASSLLDQPQHF. The chain combines TRBV5-8 with TRBJ1-5; D unclear. Trimming removed 1 base at V and 5 bases at J, with 4 bases between. Germline V CDR1 and CDR2: SGHTS, YDEGEE. The CDR3 is made up of 12 amino acids.

The chain employs TRBV5-6 and TRBJ1-5; possibly TRBD1 for D (5 bases). Germline CDR1 and CDR2: SGHDT and YYEEEE. Trimming cost V 0 bases and J 6 bases, with 7 bases left between them. This CDR3 comprises 13 residues. The CDR3 coding sequence is TGTGCCAGCAGCTTGGTCGGGGGTCAGCCCCAGCATTTT. Protein product: CASSLVGGQPQHF.